This record looks at one T cell receptor beta chain sequence and its context. These data are taken from a study of blood T cell repertoires in COVID-19. Study at large: Collection of acute and convalescent COVID-19 samples took place in the United States, Italy and Spain. From T cells, B-cell-depleted T cells, or PBMCs came the material, which was cDNA or gDNA.

V gave up 4 bases and J gave up 8 bases; unmatched junction bases: 11. This CDR3 has 14 amino acids. Germline V CDR1 and CDR2: SGHRS, YFSETQ. Authors' processing steps: The assay estimated nucleated cells by amplifying reference gene primers. This table comes from immunoSEQ multiplex PCR, and its TCRdb copy is limited to in-frame clones, with some not included. The DNA gave D and trimming, while V, J and clone size come from that table. This sample yields about 140,000 clones, of which around 86% are seen a single time; roughly 1.5% belongs to the top ten. This TCR was recovered from a human donor in a cohort sampled during active COVID-19. Source material: peripheral blood. The chain carries TRBV5-1 and TRBJ2-5, with TRBD2 matching over 7 bases. CDR3 sequence (DNA): TGCGCCAGCAGCCCTAGCGCGGGGGTTGTTACCCAGTACTTC. Its translation: CASSPSAGVVTQYF.